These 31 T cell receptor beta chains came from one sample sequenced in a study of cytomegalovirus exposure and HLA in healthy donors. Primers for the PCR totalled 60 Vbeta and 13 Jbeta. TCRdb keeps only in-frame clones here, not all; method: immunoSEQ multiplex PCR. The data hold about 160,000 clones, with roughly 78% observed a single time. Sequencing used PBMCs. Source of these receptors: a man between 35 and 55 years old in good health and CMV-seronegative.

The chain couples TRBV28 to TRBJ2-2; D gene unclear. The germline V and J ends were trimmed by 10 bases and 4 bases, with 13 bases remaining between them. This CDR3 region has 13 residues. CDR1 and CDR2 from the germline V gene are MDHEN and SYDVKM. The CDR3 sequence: CATDRRSTGELFF. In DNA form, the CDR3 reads TGTGCCACCGACCGCAGGTCCACCGGGGAGCTGTTTTTT.

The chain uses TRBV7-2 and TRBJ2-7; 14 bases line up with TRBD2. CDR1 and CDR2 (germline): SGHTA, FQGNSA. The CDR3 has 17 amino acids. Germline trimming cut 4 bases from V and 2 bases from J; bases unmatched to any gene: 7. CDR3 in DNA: TGTGCCAGCAGCTCGGGACTAGCGGGAGAAGCGGCCTACGAGCAGTACTTC. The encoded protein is CASSSGLAGEAAYEQYF.

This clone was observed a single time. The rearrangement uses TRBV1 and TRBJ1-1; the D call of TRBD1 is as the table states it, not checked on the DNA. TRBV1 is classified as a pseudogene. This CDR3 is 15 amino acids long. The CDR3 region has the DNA TGCACCAGCATTCCCAGGATAAACAAAGAGAATGAAGCTTTCTTT. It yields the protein CTSIPRINKENEAFF.

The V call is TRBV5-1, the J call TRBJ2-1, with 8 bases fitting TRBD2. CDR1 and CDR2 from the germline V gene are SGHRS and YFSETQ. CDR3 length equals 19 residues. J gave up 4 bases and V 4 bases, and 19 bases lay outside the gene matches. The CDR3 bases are TGCGCCAGCAGCCCGAATAGCGGGGCGAGTCCCTTTAAGTACAATGAGCAGTTCTTC. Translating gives CASSPNSGASPFKYNEQFF.

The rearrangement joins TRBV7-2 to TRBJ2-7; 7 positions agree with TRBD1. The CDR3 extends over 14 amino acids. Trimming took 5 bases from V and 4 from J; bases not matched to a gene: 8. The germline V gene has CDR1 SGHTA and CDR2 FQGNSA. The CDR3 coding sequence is TGTGCCAGCAGCGAGACCCGACAGGGATACGAGCAGTACTTC. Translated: CASSETRQGYEQYF. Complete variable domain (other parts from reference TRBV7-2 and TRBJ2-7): GAGVSQSPSNKVTEKGKDVELRCDPISGHTALYWYRQSLGQGLEFLIYFQGNSAPDKSGLPSDRFSAERTGGSVSTLTIQRTQQEDSAVYLCASSETRQGYEQYFGPGTRLTVT.

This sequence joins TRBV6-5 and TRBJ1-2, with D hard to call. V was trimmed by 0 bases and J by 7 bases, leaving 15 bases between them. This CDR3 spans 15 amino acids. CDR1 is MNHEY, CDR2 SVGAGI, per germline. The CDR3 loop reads CASSYSSGGVSGYTF. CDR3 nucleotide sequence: TGTGCCAGCAGTTACTCCTCAGGAGGTGTAAGTGGCTACACCTTC.

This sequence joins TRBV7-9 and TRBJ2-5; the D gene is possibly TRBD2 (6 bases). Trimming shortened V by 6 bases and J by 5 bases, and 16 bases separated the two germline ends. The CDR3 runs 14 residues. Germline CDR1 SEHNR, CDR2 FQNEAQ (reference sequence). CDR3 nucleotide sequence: TGTGCCAGCAGGGGGGGTGGGTCCGCGGAGACCCAGTACTTC. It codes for CASRGGGSAETQYF.

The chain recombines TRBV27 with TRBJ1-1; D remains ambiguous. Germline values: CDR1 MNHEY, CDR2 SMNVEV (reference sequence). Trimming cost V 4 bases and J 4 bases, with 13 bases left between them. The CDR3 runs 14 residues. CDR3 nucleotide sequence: TGTGCCAGCAGTTCCAACCTGGCCCCCACTGAAGCTTTCTTT. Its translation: CASSSNLAPTEAFF.

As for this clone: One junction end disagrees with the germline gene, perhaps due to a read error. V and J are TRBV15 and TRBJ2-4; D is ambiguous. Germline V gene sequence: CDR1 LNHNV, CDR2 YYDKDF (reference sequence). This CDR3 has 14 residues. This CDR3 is CATSDGSVRNSQYF. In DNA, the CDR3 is TGTGCCACCAGCGATGGTAGTGTGAGAAACAGTCAGTACTTC.

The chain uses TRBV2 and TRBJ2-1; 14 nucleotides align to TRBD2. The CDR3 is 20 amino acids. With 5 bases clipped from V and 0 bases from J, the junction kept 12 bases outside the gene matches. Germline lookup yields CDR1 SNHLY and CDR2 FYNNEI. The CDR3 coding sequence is TGTGCCAGCAGTAACACGGGACTAGCGGGAGAGATGAGCTCCTACAATGAGCAGTTCTTC. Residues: CASSNTGLAGEMSSYNEQFF.

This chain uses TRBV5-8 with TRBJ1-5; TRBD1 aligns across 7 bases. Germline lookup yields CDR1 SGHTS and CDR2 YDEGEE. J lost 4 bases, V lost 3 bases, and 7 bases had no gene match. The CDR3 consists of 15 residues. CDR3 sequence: CASSSGTATNQPQHF. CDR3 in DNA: TGTGCCAGCAGCTCCGGGACAGCGACTAATCAGCCCCAGCATTTT.

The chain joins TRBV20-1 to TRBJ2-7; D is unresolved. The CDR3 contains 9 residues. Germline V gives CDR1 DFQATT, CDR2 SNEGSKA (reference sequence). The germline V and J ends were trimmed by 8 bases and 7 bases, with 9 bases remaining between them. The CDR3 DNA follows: TGCAGTACCGAGAGGGAGCAGTACTTC. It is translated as CSTEREQYF.

The CDR3 here is CASSRSIRQGARPEQYF. The CDR3 coding sequence is TGCGCCAGCAGCCGAAGCATCCGACAGGGGGCAAGGCCCGAGCAGTACTTC. The chain employs TRBV4-1 and TRBJ2-7; 10 bases fit TRBD1. V lost 4 bases to trimming and J lost 6 bases; unmatched junction nucleotides: 15. Looked up from germline, CDR1 is MGHRA and CDR2 is YSYEKL. The CDR3 is 17 amino acids.

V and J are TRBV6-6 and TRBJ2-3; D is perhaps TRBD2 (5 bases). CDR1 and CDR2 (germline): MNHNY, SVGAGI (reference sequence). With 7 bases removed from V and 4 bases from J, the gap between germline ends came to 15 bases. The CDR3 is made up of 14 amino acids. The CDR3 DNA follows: TGTGCCAGCACCGCGGGTAGGGCCCCAGATACGCAGTATTTT. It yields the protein CASTAGRAPDTQYF.

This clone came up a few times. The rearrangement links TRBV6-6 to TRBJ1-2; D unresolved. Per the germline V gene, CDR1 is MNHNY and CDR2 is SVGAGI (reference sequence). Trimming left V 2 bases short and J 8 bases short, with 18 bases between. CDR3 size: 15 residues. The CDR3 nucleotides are TGTGCCAGCAGTTACACCCCCGGCAGGTCGATGGGCTACACCTTC. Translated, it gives CASSYTPGRSMGYTF.

The CDR3 loop reads CASSNRVGSYEQYF. The CDR3 coding sequence is TGTGCCAGCAGCAACAGGGTCGGTTCCTACGAGCAGTACTTC. J is TRBJ2-7 and V is TRBV7-8, with D maybe TRBD1 (6 bases). With 5 bases removed from V and 1 base from J, the gap between germline ends came to 12 bases. Germline lookup yields CDR1 SGHVS and CDR2 FQNEAQ. CDR3 length: 14 amino acids.

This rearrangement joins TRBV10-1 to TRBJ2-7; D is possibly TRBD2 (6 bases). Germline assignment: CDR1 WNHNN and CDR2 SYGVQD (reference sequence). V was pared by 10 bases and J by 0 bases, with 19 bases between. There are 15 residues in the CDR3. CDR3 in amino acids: CANTLSGGDSYEQYF. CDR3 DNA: TGCGCCAACACACTCTCCGGAGGGGACTCCTACGAGCAGTACTTC.

The CDR3 region has the DNA TGTGCCAGTAGTATCGCTACTAGCGGCGACTACGAGCAGTACTTC. Protein: CASSIATSGDYEQYF. This chain uses TRBV19 with TRBJ2-7; TRBD2 matches 8 bases. The CDR3 length is 15 residues. Germline V lookup: CDR1 LNHDA, CDR2 SQIVND (reference sequence). V lost 3 bases to trimming and J lost 3 bases; unmatched junction nucleotides: 7.

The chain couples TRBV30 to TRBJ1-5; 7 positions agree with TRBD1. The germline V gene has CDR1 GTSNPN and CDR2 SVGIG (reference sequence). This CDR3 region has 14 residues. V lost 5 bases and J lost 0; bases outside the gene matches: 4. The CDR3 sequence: CAWQGTASNQPQHF. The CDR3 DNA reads TGTGCCTGGCAGGGGACAGCTAGCAATCAGCCCCAGCATTTT. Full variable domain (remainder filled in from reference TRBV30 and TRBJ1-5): SQTIHQWPATLVQPVGSPLSLECTVEGTSNPNLYWYRQAAGRGLQLLFYSVGIGQISSEVPQNLSASRPQDRQFILSSKKLLLSDSGFYLCAWQGTASNQPQHFGDGTRLSIL.

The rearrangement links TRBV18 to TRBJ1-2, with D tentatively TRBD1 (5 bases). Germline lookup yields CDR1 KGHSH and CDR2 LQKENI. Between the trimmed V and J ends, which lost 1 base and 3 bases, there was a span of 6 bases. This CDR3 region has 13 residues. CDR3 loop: CASSPQGHYGYTF. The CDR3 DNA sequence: TGTGCCAGCTCACCACAGGGGCACTATGGCTACACCTTC.

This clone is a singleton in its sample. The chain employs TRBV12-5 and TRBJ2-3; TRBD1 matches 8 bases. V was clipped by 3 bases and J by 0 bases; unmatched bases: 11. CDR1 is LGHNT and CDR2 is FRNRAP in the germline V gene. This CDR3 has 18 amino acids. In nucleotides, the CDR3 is TGTGCTAGTGGTTTAAACCCGGGACAGGCCACTAGCACAGATACGCAGTATTTT. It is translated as CASGLNPGQATSTDTQYF.

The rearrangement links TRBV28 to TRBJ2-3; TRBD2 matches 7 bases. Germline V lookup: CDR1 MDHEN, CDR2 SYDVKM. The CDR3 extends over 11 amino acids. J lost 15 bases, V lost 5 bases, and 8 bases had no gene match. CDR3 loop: CASSRTRKTYF. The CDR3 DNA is TGTGCCAGCAGTCGGACTAGGAAAACCTATTTT.

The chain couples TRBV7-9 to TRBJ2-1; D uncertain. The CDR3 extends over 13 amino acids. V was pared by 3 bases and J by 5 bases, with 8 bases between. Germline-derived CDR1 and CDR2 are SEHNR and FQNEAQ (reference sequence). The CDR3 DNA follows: TGTGCCAGCAGCTTGGGCAGCCACAATGAGCAGTTCTTC. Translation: CASSLGSHNEQFF.

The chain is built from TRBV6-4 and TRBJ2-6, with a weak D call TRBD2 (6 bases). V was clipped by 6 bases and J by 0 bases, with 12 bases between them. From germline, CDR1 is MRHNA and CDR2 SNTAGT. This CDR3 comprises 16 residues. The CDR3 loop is CASRLREDSGANVLTF. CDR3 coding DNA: TGTGCCAGCAGGCTGCGGGAAGACTCTGGGGCCAACGTCCTGACTTTC.

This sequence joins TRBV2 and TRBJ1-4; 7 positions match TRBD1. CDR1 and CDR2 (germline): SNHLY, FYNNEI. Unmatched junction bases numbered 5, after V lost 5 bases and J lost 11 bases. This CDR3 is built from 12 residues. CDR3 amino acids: CASSWDSAKLFF. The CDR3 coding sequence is TGTGCCAGCAGTTGGGACAGCGCCAAACTGTTTTTT.

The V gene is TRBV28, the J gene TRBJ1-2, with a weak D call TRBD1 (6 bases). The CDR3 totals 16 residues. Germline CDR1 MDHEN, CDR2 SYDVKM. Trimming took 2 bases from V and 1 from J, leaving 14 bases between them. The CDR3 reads CASSLRWGQVNYGYTF. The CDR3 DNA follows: TGTGCCAGCAGTTTACGGTGGGGGCAGGTTAACTATGGCTACACCTTC.

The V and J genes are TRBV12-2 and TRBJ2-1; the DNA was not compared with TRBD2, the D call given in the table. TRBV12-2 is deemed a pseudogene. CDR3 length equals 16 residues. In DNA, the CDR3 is TGTGCAAGTCGCGGTTATAGCGGGAGGGACTACAATGAGCAGTTCTTC. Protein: CASRGYSGRDYNEQFF.

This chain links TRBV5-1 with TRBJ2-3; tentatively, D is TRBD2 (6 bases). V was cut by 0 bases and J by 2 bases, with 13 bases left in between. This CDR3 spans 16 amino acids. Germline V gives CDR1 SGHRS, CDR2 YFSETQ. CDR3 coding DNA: TGCGCCAGCAGCTTGGGCGGGGCACTAGTCACAGATACGCAGTATTTT. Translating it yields CASSLGGALVTDTQYF.

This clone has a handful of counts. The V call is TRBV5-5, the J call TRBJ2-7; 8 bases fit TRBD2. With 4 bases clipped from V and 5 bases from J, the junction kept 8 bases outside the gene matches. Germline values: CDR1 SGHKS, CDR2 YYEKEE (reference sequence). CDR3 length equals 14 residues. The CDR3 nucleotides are TGTGCCAGCAGCCGCGACCCCGGGGGGGACGAGCAGTACTTC. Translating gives CASSRDPGGDEQYF.

The CDR3 sequence is CASIGDRGLHEQYF. CDR3 sequence (DNA): TGCGCCAGCATTGGGGACAGGGGGCTCCACGAGCAGTACTTC. The rearrangement joins TRBV10-1 to TRBJ2-7; TRBD1 aligns across 12 bases. Germline CDR1 and CDR2: WNHNN and SYGVQD (reference sequence). Unmatched junction bases numbered 6, after V lost 7 bases and J lost 5 bases. The CDR3 has 14 amino acids.

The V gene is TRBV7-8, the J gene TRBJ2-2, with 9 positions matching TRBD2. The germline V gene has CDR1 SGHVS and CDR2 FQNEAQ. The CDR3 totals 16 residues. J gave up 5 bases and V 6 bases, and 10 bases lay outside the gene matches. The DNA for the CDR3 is TGTGCCAGCAGAAAAAATAGGACTAGCGTAACCGGGGAGCTGTTTTTT. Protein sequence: CASRKNRTSVTGELFF.